A single T cell receptor beta chain is shown here with its context. These data are taken from a study of shared T cell receptors in the human thymus. TCRdb keeps only in-frame clones here, not all; method: immunoSEQ multiplex PCR. The data contain about 660,000 clones, 70% to 90% of them seen just once; the ten biggest clones take up around 0.0099%. This sample also appeared in a second study, on human thymus T cells. That publication notes: Gene usage for V and J segments appeared biased in thymic and blood repertoires.

Specimen: thymocytes. The origin of this receptor is a boy under three years old with a congenital heart defect.

CDR3 in amino acids: CASSGGWDRTYEQYF. The CDR3, as DNA: TGCGCCAGCAGCGGGGGGTGGGACAGGACCTACGAGCAGTACTTC. This chain uses TRBV5-1 with TRBJ2-7; 8 bases line up with TRBD1. The V gene's germline CDR1 is SGHRS and CDR2 YFSETQ. The V gene end was trimmed by 4 bases and the J gene end by 2 bases; junction bases not matched to a gene: 8. This CDR3 contains 15 residues.